The 12 T cell receptor beta chains below come from one sample, sequenced in a study of cytomegalovirus exposure and HLA in healthy donors. The study ran its PCR with 60 Vbeta and 13 Jbeta primers. The method was immunoSEQ multiplex PCR; TCRdb's version includes in-frame clones alone and lacks a portion of them. The repertoire consists of 250,000 to 350,000 clones, with just over 85% occurring once and the leading ten covering around 4.2%. Sequences were obtained from PBMCs. The source is a middle-aged man in good health and CMV-seropositive.

A single count supports this clone. The chain couples TRBV5-6 to TRBJ2-5; 7 bases line up with TRBD2. J lost 2 bases, V lost 0 bases, and 7 bases had no gene match. The CDR3 has 16 residues. Germline V gene data show CDR1 as SGHDT and CDR2 as YYEEEE. The CDR3 nucleotides are TGTGCCAGCAGCTTGGTTTGGGGGGGATTACAAGAGACCCAGTACTTC. Translating gives CASSLVWGGLQETQYF.

The chain has TRBV5-5 and TRBJ2-1, with TRBD1 identical over 8 bases. The length of the CDR3 is 17 residues. V shed 7 bases, J shed 5 bases, and the junction held 17 bases outside the gene matches. Germline CDR1 and CDR2: SGHKS and YYEKEE (reference sequence). CDR3 sequence: CASRRRQGIREDNEQFF. The CDR3 DNA reads as TGTGCCAGCCGCAGGCGACAGGGGATTAGAGAGGACAATGAGCAGTTCTTC.

This chain uses TRBV21-1 with TRBJ2-3; the table's D call, TRBD1, was not checked against the DNA. TRBV21-1 represents a pseudogene. This CDR3 is 21 amino acids long. The CDR3 region is CASSKAPRDTALGDGTDTQYF. The CDR3 coding sequence is TGTGCCAGCAGCAAAGCCCCCCGGGACACGGCCCTGGGTGACGGCACAGATACGCAGTATTTT.

CDR3 region: CASSSPRTGDYGYTF. DNA of the CDR3: TGTGCCAGCAGTTCACCTAGGACAGGGGACTATGGCTACACCTTC. The chain is built from TRBV28 and TRBJ1-2; 9 bases line up with TRBD1. V dropped 4 bases and J dropped 3; count of bases not matched to a gene: 6. The CDR3 extends over 15 amino acids. The V gene's germline CDR1 is MDHEN and CDR2 SYDVKM.

The chain carries TRBV5-6 and TRBJ2-7; a possible D gene is TRBD2 (5 bases). The CDR3 is 15 residues long. Germline V lookup: CDR1 SGHDT, CDR2 YYEEEE. V was shortened by 0 bases and J by 1 base, with 11 bases between the two germline ends. DNA for the CDR3: TGTGCCAGCAGCTTGGGGACTTTTTATTCCTACGAGCAGTACTTC. The encoded protein is CASSLGTFYSYEQYF.

This chain connects TRBV14 to TRBJ2-2; no firm D call. The CDR3 runs to 13 residues. Trimming took 6 bases from V and 3 from J, leaving 8 bases between them. CDR1 and CDR2 from the germline V gene are SGHDN and FVKESK. The CDR3 DNA sequence: TGTGCCAGCAGATCTGAGTACACCGGGGAGCTGTTTTTT. Its translation: CASRSEYTGELFF.

The chain is built from TRBV18 and TRBJ1-1; 8 nucleotides match TRBD1. The CDR3 is made up of 13 amino acids. Germline CDR1 reads KGHSH; CDR2 reads LQKENI. V shed 3 bases, J shed 6 bases, and the junction held 3 bases outside the gene matches. CDR3 in amino acids: CASSPTGGPEAFF. CDR3 sequence (DNA): TGTGCCAGCTCACCCACAGGGGGACCTGAAGCTTTCTTT.

This clone was seen more than once but under ten times. This rearrangement joins TRBV4-2 to TRBJ2-3; D remains unclear. Germline-derived CDR1 and CDR2 are LGHNA and YNFKEQ. This CDR3 contains 17 residues. The ends were cut back, 0 bases at V and 0 bases at J, with 13 bases in the middle. As DNA, the CDR3 is TGTGCCAGCAGCCAAGATGTAGAGACTTTTAGCACAGATACGCAGTATTTT. This translates into CASSQDVETFSTDTQYF.

V gene TRBV7-8 combines with J gene TRBJ1-1; no clear D gene. V lost 1 base, J lost 7 bases, and 7 bases lay in between. This CDR3 is built from 12 residues. The germline gives CDR1 SGHVS, CDR2 FQNEAQ. The CDR3 spells CASSLGGVEAFF. The CDR3 DNA sequence: TGTGCCAGCAGCTTAGGTGGAGTTGAAGCTTTCTTT.

This chain joins TRBV28 and TRBJ1-1, with a weak D call TRBD1 (6 bases). The germline CDR1 and CDR2 sequences are MDHEN and SYDVKM. The V gene lost 0 bases and the J gene lost 5 bases, with 13 bases spanning the gap. This CDR3 is 15 amino acids long. CDR3 DNA sequence: TGTGCCAGCAGTTTATGGATACAGGGTAAAACTGAAGCTTTCTTT. This gives the protein CASSLWIQGKTEAFF.

The CDR3 coding sequence is TGTGCCAGCAGCCCCGGACAGGGGAACACCGGGGAGCTGTTTTTT. This sequence encodes CASSPGQGNTGELFF. The chain uses TRBV11-2 and TRBJ2-2; 8 nucleotides match TRBD1. V shed 5 bases, J shed 1 base, and the junction held 3 bases outside the gene matches. The CDR3 runs 15 residues. CDR1 is SGHAT and CDR2 is FQNNGV in the germline V gene.

About this clone: Other nucleotide sequences from this sample produce the same CDR3. This chain connects TRBV6-5 to TRBJ2-7, with TRBD2 identical over 10 bases. CDR1 is MNHEY and CDR2 is SVGAGI in the germline V gene. V was pared by 4 bases and J by 2 bases, with 5 bases of the junction left unmatched. CDR3 size: 15 residues. The CDR3 reads CASSSRLAGAYEQYF. The CDR3 DNA sequence: TGTGCCAGCAGTTCCAGGCTAGCGGGAGCCTACGAGCAGTACTTC.